One T cell receptor (beta chain) is described in this entry. Germline V CDR1 and CDR2: SGHRS, YFSETQ. CDR3 length: 15 amino acids. Trimming removed 4 bases from V and 0 bases from J, with 11 bases in between. The sample is drawn from a study of T cells after somatic rescue of genetic block. The repertoire was sequenced with immunoSEQ multiplex PCR; TCRdb's copy has only in-frame clones and lacks some. The repertoire has about 14,000 clones, approximately 70% of them found once; the top ten carry 11% to 15%. The V gene is TRBV5-1, the J gene TRBJ2-1; either TRBD1 or TRBD2 may supply D (5 bases each). Sequencing was carried out using peripheral blood mononuclear cells (PBMCs). The TCR originated in a boy younger than 18. CDR3 in DNA: TGCGCCAGCAGCCTCCGGGACCCCTCCTACAATGAGCAGTTCTTC. Translation: CASSLRDPSYNEQFF.